The 3 T cell receptor beta chains in this list originate from one sample, sequenced in a study of beta chain features in type 1 diabetes. No cognate antigen is known for these TCRs. Whole-study findings and limits: For Type 1 diabetes patients, all four CD4+ subsets carried TCRB CDR3s that were moderately but significantly shorter.

As every portion of the isolated RNA was reverse transcribed, the sequencing read expressed TCRB transcripts. Assay used: immunoSEQ multiplex PCR; TCRdb lists only in-frame clones, some missing. The table lists over 650,000 clones, 11% to 15% of them singletons, with 0.03% to 0.045% in the top ten. The sequenced sample was naive CD4+ T cells from blood. These receptors came from a man aged 18 to 35 with type 1 diabetes.

The rearrangement joins TRBV28 to TRBJ1-5; 7 bases match TRBD1. Germline lookup yields CDR1 MDHEN and CDR2 SYDVKM. The CDR3 runs to 15 residues. J lost 7 bases, V lost 5 bases, and 11 bases had no gene match. Written as DNA, the CDR3 is TGTGCCAGCAGTCCTCTCGACAGGGAGGACCAGCCCCAGCATTTT. This encodes CASSPLDREDQPQHF.

The V gene is TRBV9, the J gene TRBJ2-1; D not certain. The CDR3 has 17 residues. Trimming pared 4 bases from V and 0 bases from J, leaving 17 bases between. Germline lookup yields CDR1 SGDLS and CDR2 YYNGEE. CDR3 nucleotide sequence: TGTGCCAGCAGCCCTTTGGGCGGCCTTAGCTCCTACAATGAGCAGTTCTTC. Protein: CASSPLGGLSSYNEQFF.

This rearrangement joins TRBV7-6 to TRBJ2-5, with D hard to call. Germline-derived CDR1 and CDR2 are SGHVS and FNYEAQ. The CDR3 totals 13 residues. V was cut by 0 bases and J by 5 bases, with 7 bases left in between. CDR3 amino acids: CASSLAALETQYF. The CDR3, as DNA: TGTGCCAGCAGCTTAGCAGCGCTGGAGACCCAGTACTTC.